The 10 T cell receptor beta chains in this list originate from one sample, sequenced in a study of cytomegalovirus exposure and HLA in healthy donors. The primer mix had 60 Vbeta and 13 Jbeta primers. TCRdb's table, derived via immunoSEQ multiplex PCR, lists solely in-frame clones and lacks some. Of about 94,000 clones detected, roughly 8.2% appear once; the ten largest clones hold over 2%. The sequencing sample was made of PBMCs. All receptors derive from a man in his fifties in good health and CMV-seronegative.

This clone has more than one count but fewer than ten. This sequence joins TRBV30 and TRBJ1-5, with 10 bases identical to TRBD1. The CDR3 runs to 17 residues. Trimming took 3 bases from V and 2 from J; bases not matched to a gene: 10. Germline CDR1 is GTSNPN and CDR2 is SVGIG (reference sequence). The CDR3 region is CAWSGTGVGLGNQPQHF. The CDR3 region has the DNA TGTGCCTGGAGCGGGACAGGGGTGGGTTTAGGCAATCAGCCCCAGCATTTT.

The CDR3 loop reads CASSQDLSGNYGYTF. CDR3 nucleotide sequence: TGTGCCAGCAGCCAAGATCTCTCAGGGAACTATGGCTACACCTTC. The chain couples TRBV4-2 to TRBJ1-2; D might be TRBD1 (5 bases). Trimming removed 0 bases from V and 2 bases from J, with 10 bases in between. The CDR3 has 15 residues. The germline CDR1 and CDR2 sequences are LGHNA and YNFKEQ.

The V and J genes are TRBV7-9 and TRBJ2-1; TRBD2 aligns across 8 bases. This CDR3 spans 14 amino acids. Trimming took 2 bases from V and 6 from J; bases not matched to a gene: 3. The germline V gene encodes CDR1 SEHNR and CDR2 FQNEAQ (reference sequence). As DNA, the CDR3 is TGTGCCAGCAGCTTAAGCGGGAGTATCAATGAGCAGTTCTTC. This codes for CASSLSGSINEQFF.

This chain links TRBV18 with TRBJ1-4, with 9 nucleotides matching TRBD1. Germline lookup yields CDR1 KGHSH and CDR2 LQKENI. V was pared by 3 bases and J by 7 bases, with 6 bases of the junction left unmatched. This CDR3 has 15 amino acids. CDR3 in DNA: TGTGCCAGCTCACCCGACAGGGGGAGTCGTGAAAAACTGTTTTTT. It yields the protein CASSPDRGSREKLFF.

This clone was observed a few times. This sequence joins TRBV2 and TRBJ1-2, with D unclear. Germline V gene sequence: CDR1 SNHLY, CDR2 FYNNEI. CDR3 length: 13 amino acids. V was pared by 2 bases and J by 2 bases, with 6 bases between. CDR3 DNA: TGTGCCAGCAGTGAACCGGGGAACTATGGCTACACCTTC. Residues: CASSEPGNYGYTF.

This clone was seen more than once but under ten times. The chain has TRBV28 and TRBJ1-1; 10 bases fit TRBD1. Trimming cost V 4 bases and J 5 bases; bases outside gene matches: 1. The germline CDR1 and CDR2 sequences are MDHEN and SYDVKM. The CDR3 loop spans 13 amino acids. The CDR3 nucleotides read TGTGCCAGCAGTTCGGGACAGGGGACTGAAGCTTTCTTT. The encoded protein is CASSSGQGTEAFF.

This clone has a handful of counts. The sample holds other DNA sequences that translate to the same CDR3. DNA of the CDR3: TGCGCCAGCAGCTTGGGACAAACTAGCACAGATACGCAGTATTTT. Translation gives CASSLGQTSTDTQYF. The chain recombines TRBV5-1 with TRBJ2-3; unclear D gene. From germline, CDR1 is SGHRS and CDR2 YFSETQ. V lost 0 bases, J lost 0 bases, and 8 bases lay in between. The CDR3 is made up of 15 amino acids.

This clone came up many times. The chain combines TRBV2 with TRBJ1-2; TRBD1 might be the D (5 bases). Trimming took 8 bases from V and 0 from J, leaving 13 bases between them. CDR3 size: 14 residues. Germline CDR1 SNHLY, CDR2 FYNNEI. The CDR3 sequence: CASGAETSNYGYTF. The CDR3 bases are TGTGCCAGCGGGGCAGAAACTTCTAACTATGGCTACACCTTC.

This clone was detected a few times. This chain joins TRBV28 and TRBJ2-7; unclear D gene. V lost 6 bases and J 3 bases, leaving 12 bases between the germline ends. The germline gives CDR1 MDHEN, CDR2 SYDVKM. CDR3 length: 13 amino acids. The CDR3 is CASRLPTGYEQYF. The CDR3 DNA reads TGTGCCAGCAGGCTGCCGACGGGCTACGAGCAGTACTTC.

The chain carries TRBV7-8 and TRBJ2-5; the match to TRBD2 covers 11 bases. The CDR3 covers 17 residues. The V gene's germline CDR1 is SGHVS and CDR2 FQNEAQ. V gave up 5 bases and J gave up 5 bases; unmatched junction bases: 13. CDR3 in DNA: TGTGCCAGCAGCCCAGGGCGACTAGCGGGACATAGGGAGACCCAGTACTTC. Encoded protein: CASSPGRLAGHRETQYF.